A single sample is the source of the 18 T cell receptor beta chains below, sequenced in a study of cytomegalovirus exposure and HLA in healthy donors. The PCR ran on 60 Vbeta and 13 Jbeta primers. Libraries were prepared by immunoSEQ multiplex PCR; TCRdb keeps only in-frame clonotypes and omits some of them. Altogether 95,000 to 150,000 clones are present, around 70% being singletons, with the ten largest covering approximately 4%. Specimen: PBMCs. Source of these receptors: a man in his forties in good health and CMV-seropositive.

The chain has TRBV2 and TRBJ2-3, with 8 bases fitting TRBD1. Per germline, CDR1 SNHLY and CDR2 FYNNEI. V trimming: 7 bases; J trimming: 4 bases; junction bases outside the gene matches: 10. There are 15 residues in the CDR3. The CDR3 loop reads CASNLQGVGADTQYF. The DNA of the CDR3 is TGTGCCAGCAATCTACAGGGGGTTGGGGCAGATACGCAGTATTTT.

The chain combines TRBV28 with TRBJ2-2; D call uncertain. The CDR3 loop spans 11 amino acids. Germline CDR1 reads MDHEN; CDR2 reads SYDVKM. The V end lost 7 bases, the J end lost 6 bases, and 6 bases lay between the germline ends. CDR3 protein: CASIQAGELFF. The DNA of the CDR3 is TGTGCCAGCATTCAGGCCGGGGAGCTGTTTTTT.

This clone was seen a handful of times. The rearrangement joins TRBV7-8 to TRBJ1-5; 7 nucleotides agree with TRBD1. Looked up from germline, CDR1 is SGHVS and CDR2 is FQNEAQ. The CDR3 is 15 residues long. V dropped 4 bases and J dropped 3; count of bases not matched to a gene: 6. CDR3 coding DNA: TGTGCCAGCAGCTCCATTACAGGGGACAATCAGCCCCAGCATTTT. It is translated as CASSSITGDNQPQHF.

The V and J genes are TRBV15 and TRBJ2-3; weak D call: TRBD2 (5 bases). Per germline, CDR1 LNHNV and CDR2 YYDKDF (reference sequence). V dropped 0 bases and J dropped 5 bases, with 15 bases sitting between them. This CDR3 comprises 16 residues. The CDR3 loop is CATSRDLTTAVDTQYF. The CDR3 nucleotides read TGTGCCACCAGCAGAGATTTAACCACAGCGGTAGATACGCAGTATTTT. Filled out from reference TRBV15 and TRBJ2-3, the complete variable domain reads DAMVIQNPRYQVTQFGKPVTLSCSQTLNHNVMYWYQQKSSQAPKLLFHYYDKDFNNEADTPDNFQSRRPNTSFCFLDIRSPGLGDTAMYLCATSRDLTTAVDTQYFGPGTRLTVL.

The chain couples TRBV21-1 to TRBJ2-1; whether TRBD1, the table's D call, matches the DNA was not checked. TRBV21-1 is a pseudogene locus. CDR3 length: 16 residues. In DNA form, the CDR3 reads TGTGCCAGCAGCAAAAGAAGGGGCCCTACAAACAATGAGCAGTTCTTC. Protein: CASSKRRGPTNNEQFF.

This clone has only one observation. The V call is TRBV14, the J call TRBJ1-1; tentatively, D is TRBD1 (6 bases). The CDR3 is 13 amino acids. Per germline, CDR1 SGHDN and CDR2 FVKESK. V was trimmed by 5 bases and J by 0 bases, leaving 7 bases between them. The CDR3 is CASSWTVNTEAFF. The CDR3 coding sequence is TGTGCCAGCAGCTGGACAGTGAACACTGAAGCTTTCTTT. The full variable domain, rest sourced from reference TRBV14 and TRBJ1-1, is EAGVTQFPSHSVIEKGQTVTLRCDPISGHDNLYWYRRVMGKEIKFLLHFVKESKQDESGMPNNRFLAERTGGTYSTLKVQPAELEDSGVYFCASSWTVNTEAFFGQGTRLTVV.

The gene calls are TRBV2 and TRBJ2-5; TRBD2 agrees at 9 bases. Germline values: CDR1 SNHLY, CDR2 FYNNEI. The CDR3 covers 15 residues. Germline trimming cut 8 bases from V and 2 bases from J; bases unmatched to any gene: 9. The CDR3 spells CASARASGGQETQYF. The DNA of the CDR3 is TGTGCCAGCGCCCGAGCCAGCGGGGGGCAAGAGACCCAGTACTTC. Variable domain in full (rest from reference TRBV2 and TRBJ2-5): EPEVTQTPSHQVTQMGQEVILRCVPISNHLYFYWYRQILGQKVEFLVSFYNNEISEKSEIFDDQFSVERPDGSNFTLKIRSTKLEDSAMYFCASARASGGQETQYFGPGTRLLVL.

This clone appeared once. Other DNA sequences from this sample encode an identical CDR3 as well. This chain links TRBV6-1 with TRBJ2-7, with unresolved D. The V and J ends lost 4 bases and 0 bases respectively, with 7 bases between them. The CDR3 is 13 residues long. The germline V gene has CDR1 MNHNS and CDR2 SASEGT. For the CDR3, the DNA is TGTGCCAGCAGTGCTGCCAGCTCCTACGAGCAGTACTTC. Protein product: CASSAASSYEQYF.

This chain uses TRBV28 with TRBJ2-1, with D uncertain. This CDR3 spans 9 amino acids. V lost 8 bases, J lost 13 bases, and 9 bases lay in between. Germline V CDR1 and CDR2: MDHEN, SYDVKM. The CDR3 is CASGVRQFF. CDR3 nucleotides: TGTGCCAGCGGAGTCCGTCAGTTCTTC.

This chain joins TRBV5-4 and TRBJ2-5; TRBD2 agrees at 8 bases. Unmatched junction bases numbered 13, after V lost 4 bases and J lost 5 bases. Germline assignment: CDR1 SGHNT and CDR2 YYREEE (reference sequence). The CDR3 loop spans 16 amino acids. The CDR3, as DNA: TGTGCCAGCAGCCGCCGACTAGCGCAGGGACGGGAGACCCAGTACTTC. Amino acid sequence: CASSRRLAQGRETQYF.

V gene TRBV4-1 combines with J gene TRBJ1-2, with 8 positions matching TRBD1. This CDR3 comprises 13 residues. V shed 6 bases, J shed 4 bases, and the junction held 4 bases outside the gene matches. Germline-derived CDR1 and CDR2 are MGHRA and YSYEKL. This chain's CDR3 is CASSFDRGYGYTF. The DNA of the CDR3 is TGCGCCAGCAGTTTCGACAGGGGCTATGGCTACACCTTC.

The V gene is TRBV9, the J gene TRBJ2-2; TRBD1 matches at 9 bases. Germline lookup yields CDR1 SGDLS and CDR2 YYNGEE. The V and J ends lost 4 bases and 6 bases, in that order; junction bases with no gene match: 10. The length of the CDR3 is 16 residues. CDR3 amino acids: CASSPWDRVVPGELFF. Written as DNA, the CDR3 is TGTGCCAGCAGCCCGTGGGACAGGGTGGTTCCCGGGGAGCTGTTTTTT. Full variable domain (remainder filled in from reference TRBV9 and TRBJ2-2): DSGVTQTPKHLITATGQRVTLRCSPRSGDLSVYWYQQSLDQGLQFLIQYYNGEERAKGNILERFSAQQFPDLHSELNLSSLELGDSALYFCASSPWDRVVPGELFFGEGSRLTVL.

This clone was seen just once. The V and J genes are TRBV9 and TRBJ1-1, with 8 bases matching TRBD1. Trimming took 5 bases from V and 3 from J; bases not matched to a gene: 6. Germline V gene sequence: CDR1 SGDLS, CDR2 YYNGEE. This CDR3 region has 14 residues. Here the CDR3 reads CASSFMDRDTEAFF. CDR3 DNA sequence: TGTGCCAGCAGTTTCATGGACAGGGACACTGAAGCTTTCTTT. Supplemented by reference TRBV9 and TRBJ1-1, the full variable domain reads DSGVTQTPKHLITATGQRVTLRCSPRSGDLSVYWYQQSLDQGLQFLIQYYNGEERAKGNILERFSAQQFPDLHSELNLSSLELGDSALYFCASSFMDRDTEAFFGQGTRLTVV.

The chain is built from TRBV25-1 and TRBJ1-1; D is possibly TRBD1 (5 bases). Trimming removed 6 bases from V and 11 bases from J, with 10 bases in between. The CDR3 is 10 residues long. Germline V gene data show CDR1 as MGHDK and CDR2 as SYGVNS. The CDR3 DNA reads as TGTGCCAGCAGCGAGGGGAGGGCTTTCTTT. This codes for CASSEGRAFF.

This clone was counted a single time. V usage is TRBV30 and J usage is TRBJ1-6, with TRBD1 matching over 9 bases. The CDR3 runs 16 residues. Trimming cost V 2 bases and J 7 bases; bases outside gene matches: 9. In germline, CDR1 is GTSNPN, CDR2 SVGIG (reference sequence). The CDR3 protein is CAWSQAGQGRNSPLHF. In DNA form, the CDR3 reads TGTGCCTGGAGTCAGGCCGGACAGGGGAGGAATTCACCCCTCCACTTT.

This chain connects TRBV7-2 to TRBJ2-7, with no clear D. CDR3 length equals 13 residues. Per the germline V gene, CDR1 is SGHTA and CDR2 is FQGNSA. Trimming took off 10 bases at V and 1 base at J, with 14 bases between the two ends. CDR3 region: CATAVAGSYEQYF. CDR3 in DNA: TGTGCCACCGCCGTGGCAGGATCCTACGAGCAGTACTTC.

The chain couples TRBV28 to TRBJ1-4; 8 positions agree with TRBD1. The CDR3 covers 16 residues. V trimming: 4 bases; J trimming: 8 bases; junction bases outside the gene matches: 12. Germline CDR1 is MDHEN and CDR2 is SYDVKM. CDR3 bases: TGTGCCAGCAGTTCTTATCAGGGGGCTCGGAGAGAAAAACTGTTTTTT. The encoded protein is CASSSYQGARREKLFF.

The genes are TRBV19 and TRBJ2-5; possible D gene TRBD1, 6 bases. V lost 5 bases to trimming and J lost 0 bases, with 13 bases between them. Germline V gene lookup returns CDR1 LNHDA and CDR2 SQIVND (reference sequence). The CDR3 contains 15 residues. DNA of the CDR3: TGTGCCAGTAGTTCCCGGGACATGTACCAAGAGACCCAGTACTTC. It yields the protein CASSSRDMYQETQYF. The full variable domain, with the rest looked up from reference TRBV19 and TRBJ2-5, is DGGITQSPKYLFRKEGQNVTLSCEQNLNHDAMYWYRQDPGQGLRLIYYSQIVNDFQKGDIAEGYSVSREKKESFPLTVTSAQKNPTAFYLCASSSRDMYQETQYFGPGTRLLVL.